This T cell receptor (beta chain) was observed in a study of CXCR3-negative and CXCR3-positive naive CD8 T cells. The CDR3 is made up of 12 amino acids. Germline V gives CDR1 SGHRS, CDR2 YFSETQ. Points from the study as a whole: A higher hydrophobicity marked the TRB CDR3s of CXCR3-positive naive cells versus CXCR3-negative naive cells. Whereas both naive subsets had comparably high diversity, memory CD8+ cells had much lower diversity. Naive cells that were CXCR3-negative or CXCR3-positive used TRBV-TRBJ genes alike, while memory cells diverged.

UMI-labeled 5' RACE yielded the TRB cDNA libraries. TCRdb derives one entry per CDR3 protein from the 5' RACE reads, leaving out DNA. Recorded for this sample: about 90,000 distinct CDR3 sequences. As to this clonotype: As yet, its antigen is unknown.

The sorting of each CD8+ T cell subset was done in triplicate, at approximately 310,000 cells each. CD45RO-CCR7+CD27+CD95- was the phenotype of naive CD8+ T cells. The receptor comes from a human donor in good health. Some clones in this sample may be carry-over from other donors' samples. The V and J genes are TRBV5-1 and TRBJ2-7. The sequencing input was naive CXCR3+ CD8+ T cells from blood. Subset in this sample: CD45RO-CCR7+CD27+CD95- naive CD8+ T cells expressing CXCR3 (TNR3+). This CDR3 reads CASSSDLDEQYF.